The 6 T cell receptor beta chains below all came from one sample that was sequenced in a study of shared clonotypes between healthy human individuals. This table comes from immunoSEQ multiplex PCR, and its TCRdb copy is limited to in-frame clones, with some not included. Among about 2.3 million clones, less than 95% were seen once, and the ten largest hold approximately 0.39%. The sample comprised naive CD4+ T cells from PBMCs. Described subset: CD45RA+ positively selected. The receptor set was obtained from a man younger than 35 in good health. Some clones in this sample may be carry-over from other donors' samples.

This clone was seen just once. This chain uses TRBV28 with TRBJ2-3; D gene unclear. The V and J ends lost 6 bases and 1 base respectively, with 11 bases between them. Germline V CDR1 and CDR2: MDHEN, SYDVKM. This CDR3 comprises 14 residues. CDR3 DNA: TGTGCCAGCAGCTATGACTCCCGCACAGATACGCAGTATTTT. It yields the protein CASSYDSRTDTQYF. Filled out from reference TRBV28 and TRBJ2-3, the complete variable domain reads DVKVTQSSRYLVKRTGEKVFLECVQDMDHENMFWYRQDPGLGLRLIYFSYDVKMKEKGDIPEGYSVSREKKERFSLILESASTNQTSMYLCASSYDSRTDTQYFGPGTRLTVL.

The V and J genes are TRBV5-1 and TRBJ2-4; D ambiguous. The V end lost 0 bases, the J end lost 7 bases, and 11 bases lay between the germline ends. This CDR3 has 14 amino acids. Germline V gives CDR1 SGHRS, CDR2 YFSETQ. The CDR3 nucleotides are TGCGCCAGCAGCTTGGTAGTGGAGCCGAACATTCAGTACTTC. Amino acids: CASSLVVEPNIQYF.

To note about this clone: The junction departs from the called germline gene at one end, perhaps through a read error. J is TRBJ2-7 and V is TRBV7-8; 10 nucleotides align to TRBD1. The CDR3 has 20 residues. Germline V gene sequence: CDR1 SGHVS, CDR2 FQNEAQ. CDR3 DNA sequence: TGTGCCGGCAGCATGGGAACCGGGGACAGGGGTCGATTAAGGACCTACGAGCAGTACTTC. Its translation: CAGSMGTGDRGRLRTYEQYF.

The count of this clone is one. The chain employs TRBV18 and TRBJ2-7; 8 bases are shared with TRBD1. Per germline, CDR1 KGHSH and CDR2 LQKENI. V shed 5 bases and J 2 bases; nucleotides not matched to a gene: 11. The length of the CDR3 is 16 residues. DNA of the CDR3: TGTGCCAGCTCAACCGTGGCAGGACAGGGTACCTACGAGCAGTACTTC. The encoded protein is CASSTVAGQGTYEQYF.

The V call is TRBV6-1, the J call TRBJ1-1; D is perhaps TRBD1 (6 bases). Looked up from germline, CDR1 is MNHNS and CDR2 is SASEGT. V dropped 6 bases and J dropped 3 bases, with 14 bases sitting between them. The CDR3 has 14 amino acids. CDR3 in amino acids: CASRRQVLDTEAFF. DNA of the CDR3: TGTGCCAGCAGGAGACAGGTCTTGGACACTGAAGCTTTCTTT.

This rearrangement joins TRBV29-1 to TRBJ1-1; D unresolved. Germline V gives CDR1 SQVTM, CDR2 ANQGSEA. Trimming removed 7 bases from V and 1 base from J, with 19 bases in between. This CDR3 is 15 amino acids long. The CDR3 loop reads CSASGRLGKNTEAFF. The CDR3 DNA reads as TGCAGCGCCAGTGGACGTTTGGGTAAGAACACTGAAGCTTTCTTT.